This TCR beta chain was recovered during a study of blood T cell repertoires in COVID-19. In the study overall: PBMCs, B-cell-depleted T cells, or T cells provided the cDNA or gDNA that made up the material.

CDR1 SGHNT and CDR2 YENEEA come from the germline V gene. Trimming removed 5 bases from V and 0 bases from J; junction bases left unmatched: 18. The CDR3 is 20 amino acids. As processed by the authors: Amplification of reference gene primers was used by the study to estimate nucleated cell counts. Clones were sequenced by immunoSEQ multiplex PCR, and TCRdb holds only the in-frame ones, with some missing. V and J calls plus clone size are reproduced from that table; the DNA served to infer D and trimming. The sample holds about 120,000 clones, roughly 76% seen once. V gene TRBV11-3 combines with J gene TRBJ1-3; TRBD1 matches 8 bases. Sequencing was done on a sample of peripheral blood. The origin of this receptor is a human donor in a cohort sampled during active COVID-19. The chain's CDR3 is CASSQMCFTGGRHSGNTIYF. CDR3 nucleotide sequence: TGTGCCAGCAGCCAAATGTGCTTCACAGGGGGAAGGCACTCTGGAAACACCATATATTTT.